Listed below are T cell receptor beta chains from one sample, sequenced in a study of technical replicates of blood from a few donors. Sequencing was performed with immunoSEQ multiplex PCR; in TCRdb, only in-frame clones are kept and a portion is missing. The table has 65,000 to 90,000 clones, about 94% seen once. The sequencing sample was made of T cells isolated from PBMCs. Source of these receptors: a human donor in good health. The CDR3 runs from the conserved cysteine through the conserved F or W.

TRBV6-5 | CASSYSIGGEMDEQYF
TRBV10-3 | CAILGTSVGSPYEQYF
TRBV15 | CATSKTSGLTGELFF
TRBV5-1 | CASSSTYRQANEKLFF
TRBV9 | CASSVHPATNEKLFF
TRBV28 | CASSQATSGRGDTQYF
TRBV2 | CASGEQGISEKLFF
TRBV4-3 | CASSQDEAFPNEQFF
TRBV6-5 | CASSVLRGYEQYF
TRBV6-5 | CATGGTSGRIRELFF
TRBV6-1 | CASSEHLAGVNEQFF
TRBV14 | CASSQLIANYGYTF
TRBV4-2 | CASSQEAGENTQPQHF
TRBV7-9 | CASSSDRQGSEKLFF
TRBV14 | CASSHSRGGNEQYF
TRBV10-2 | CASGYGTGVDYGYTF
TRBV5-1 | CASSLSGTANTGELFF
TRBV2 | CASSEGSQGHEQYF
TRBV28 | CASSWTIPNEQFF
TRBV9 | CASSVGDSGGYTEAFF
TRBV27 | CASIPAGSGNQPQHF
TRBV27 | CASSLWTGIEQYF
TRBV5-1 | CASSRTATSYNEQFF
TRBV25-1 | CASSDVAASYNEQFF
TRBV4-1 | CASGGTSGRASGNEQYF
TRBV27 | CASSFAGFSYNEQFF
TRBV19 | CASSISSGYEQYF
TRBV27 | CASSLNLQGEQYF
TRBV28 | CASSFLPLRQPQHF
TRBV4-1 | CASSLPEREILNEQFF
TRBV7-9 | CASSGGFIAHEQFF
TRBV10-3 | CAISRRLFSGNEQFF
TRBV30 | CAWGFSAYQETQYF
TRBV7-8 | CASSSHQGLDSYGYTF
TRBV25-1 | CASSDPRSGTGLVGELFF
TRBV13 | CASSARTRLSYNEQFF
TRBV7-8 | CASSDRGHSYGYTF
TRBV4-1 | CASSWTGGTYYSNQPQHF
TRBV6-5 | CASGRGGETQYF
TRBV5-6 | CASSYWTGGDQPQHF
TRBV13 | CASSLRAGRRGGAVIQYF
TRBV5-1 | CASSPSPTGGGTEAFF
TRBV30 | CAWSVQGNQPQHF
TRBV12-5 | CASGDDRDNEQFF
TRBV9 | CASSFGGDTEAFF
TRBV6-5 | CASKMGAGGYTF
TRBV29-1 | CSVVTRDSLNTGELFF
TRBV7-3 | CASSLTIPVEDDTEAFF
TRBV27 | CASRRGSPLEQFF
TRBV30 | CAWSRGTEAFF
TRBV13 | CASSSSQRETYEQYF
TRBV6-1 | CASSGGSPRGYTF
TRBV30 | CALATSRQGISGYTF
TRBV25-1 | CATQGTGQGAVEAFF
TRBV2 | CASSGSGRITDTQYF
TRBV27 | CASSLGTGRSPRIAFF
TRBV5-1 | CASSLEGEPQHF